This T cell receptor (beta chain) stems from a study of T cell changes during pregnancy in multiple sclerosis. The germline V gene encodes CDR1 MDHEN and CDR2 SYDVKM. This CDR3 contains 18 residues. The junction had 14 bases not matched to a gene; V was cut back by 6 bases and J by 3 bases. Sequencing used immunoSEQ multiplex PCR; TCRdb keeps in-frame clones, though not all of them. The sample records fewer than 45,000 clones, around 92% being singletons. V gene TRBV28 combines with J gene TRBJ2-7, with 13 bases matching TRBD2. The sequence was collected from a female donor with multiple sclerosis, enrolled in a pregnancy study. The source was CD8+ T cells from peripheral blood mononuclear cells, collected in the third trimester of pregnancy. The CDR3, as DNA: TGTGCCAGCAGAAAGACAGGGGGACTAGCGGGGAGAGGCTACGAGCAGTACTTC. It encodes CASRKTGGLAGRGYEQYF.